This TCR beta chain was sequenced during a study of human T cells and chemical hapten exposure. TCRdb fed the RACE reads into MiXCR, producing one record per CDR3 protein. The sample includes 250,000 or so distinct CDR3 sequences, about 7.7% of them seen just once. Findings and caveats of the study: Given that the donors had alopecia, their immune response may differ from that seen in healthy people. Expanded TCR counts at PT1 were positively correlated with the patch test score. The formation of large CDR3 similarity clusters by expanded TCRs significantly exceeded that of controls.

In regard to this clonotype: No antigen is known for it.

The CDR3 has 16 residues. The J segment lost 6 bases and the V segment lost 2 bases, leaving 9 bases of the junction unmatched. CDR1 is SGHTA and CDR2 is FQGNSA in the germline V gene. Time point indicated: pre-sensitization, week 0. The treatment denotes: therapeutic diphenylcyclopropenone sensitization with weekly scalp DPC. The source of this sequence is a man in his late teens or twenties with alopecia areata. Some clones in this sample may be carry-over from other donors' samples. The chain couples TRBV7-2 to TRBJ2-1, with 8 bases aligning to TRBD2. This material consisted of whole blood, taken in connection with sensitization to the hapten diphenylcyclopropenone (DPC). The CDR3 nucleotides are TGTGCCAGCAGCTTACGGATAGCGGGGTCAACCAATGAGCAGTTCTTC. Its translation is CASSLRIAGSTNEQFF.